The next 20 T cell receptor beta chains were all read from a single sample in a study of Graves' ophthalmopathy and Graves' hyperthyroidism. RNA transcripts were the template, and TCR beta CDR3 regions were amplified from them. Scientists carried out first-round RT-PCR using HTBI primers and then a second-round multiplex PCR. Each CDR3 protein gets one entry after TCRdb re-called the multiplex PCR reads with MiXCR. The sample carries 300,000 to 400,000 distinct CDR3 sequences, around a sixth recorded once. The sequencing input was peripheral blood. The receptors here all came from an adult man with Graves' ophthalmopathy.

The rearrangement links TRBV3-1 to TRBJ2-7; D not resolved. The germline V and J ends were trimmed by 0 bases and 5 bases, with 8 bases remaining between them. The CDR3 consists of 13 residues. Germline V gives CDR1 LGHDT, CDR2 YNNKEL (reference sequence). DNA for the CDR3: TGTGCCAGCAGCCAAGAGTCGACCCACGAGCAGTACTTC. Translation: CASSQESTHEQYF.

Remarks on this clonotype: A much more abundant neighbour one base away suggests this may be a read error. V usage is TRBV9 and J usage is TRBJ2-7; 7 positions agree with TRBD2. This CDR3 is built from 15 residues. V gave up 0 bases and J gave up 5 bases; unmatched junction bases: 8. Germline values: CDR1 SGDLS, CDR2 YYNGEE. CDR3 amino acids: CASSVGAGVAHEQYV. CDR3 DNA sequence: TGTGCCAGCAGCGTAGGGGCGGGAGTAGCCCACGAGCAGTACGTC.

This clonotype was recorded many times. The chain has TRBV6-1 and TRBJ2-2; D may be TRBD2 (5 bases). V lost 6 bases and J 8 bases, leaving 10 bases between the germline ends. This CDR3 contains 12 residues. Germline CDR1 and CDR2: MNHNS and SASEGT. The CDR3 sequence: CASRRVRGELFF. The CDR3, as DNA: TGTGCCAGCAGGAGGGTTAGGGGGGAGCTGTTTTTT.

This clonotype appeared many times. The rearrangement links TRBV6-2 or TRBV6-3 to TRBJ1-1; D is undetermined. This CDR3 spans 13 amino acids. V was cut by 5 bases and J by 5 bases, with 12 bases left in between. Per germline, CDR1 MNHEY and CDR2 SVGEGT. The CDR3 bases are TGTGCCAGCAGTGACCATATGGGGACTGAAGCTTTCTTT. It codes for CASSDHMGTEAFF.

This clonotype occurred many times. This sequence joins TRBV7-8 and TRBJ2-7; no clear D. With 1 base removed from V and 2 bases from J, the gap between germline ends came to 6 bases. CDR1 and CDR2 (germline): SGHVS, FQNEAQ. The length of the CDR3 is 13 residues. For the CDR3, the DNA is TGTGCCAGCAGCTTAGATTTCGCCTACGAGCAGTACTTC. Its translation is CASSLDFAYEQYF.

CDR3 residues: CAWSVSGYGGLSNQPQHF. The CDR3 DNA follows: TGTGCCTGGAGTGTCTCTGGGTATGGGGGATTGAGCAATCAGCCCCAGCATTTT. This chain joins TRBV30 and TRBJ1-5; D may be TRBD1 (5 bases). Germline loops: CDR1 GTSNPN, CDR2 SVGIG (reference sequence). Trimming removed 0 bases from V and 1 base from J, with 19 bases in between. The CDR3 is made up of 18 amino acids.

This clonotype was counted ten times or more. The chain joins TRBV6-1 to TRBJ1-5; D possibly corresponds to TRBD1 (5 bases). With 2 bases removed from V and 1 base from J, the gap between germline ends came to 9 bases. The CDR3 runs to 15 residues. Germline V lookup: CDR1 MNHNS, CDR2 SASEGT. The CDR3 is CASSEQTVSNQPQHF. The DNA for the CDR3 is TGTGCCAGCAGTGAACAGACAGTAAGCAATCAGCCCCAGCATTTT.

Note on this clonotype: One junction end disagrees with the germline gene, perhaps due to a read error. This sequence joins TRBV6-1 and TRBJ1-2, with D possibly matching TRBD1 (5 bases). Germline CDR1 reads MNHNS; CDR2 reads SASEGT. The CDR3 covers 14 residues. Written as DNA, the CDR3 is TGTGCCAGCAGATTGGTCAGGGAAAACTATGGCTACAGCTTC. Translation gives CASRLVRENYGYSF.

The chain couples TRBV7-2 to TRBJ1-1; no definite D call. Germline V gives CDR1 SGHTA, CDR2 FQGNSA. This CDR3 has 11 residues. Trimming removed 2 bases at V and 7 bases at J, with 5 bases between. The CDR3 is CASSLYFEAFF. The CDR3 DNA is TGTGCCAGCAGCTTATACTTTGAAGCTTTCTTT.

This clonotype has at least ten counts. The CDR3 region has the DNA TGTGCCACCAGTGATTCAACTCTGGAGCCCCAGCATTTT. It yields the protein CATSDSTLEPQHF. The J gene is TRBJ1-5, the V gene TRBV24-1; D is undetermined. Germline V lookup: CDR1 KGHDR, CDR2 SFDVKD. Trimming removed 2 bases at V and 8 bases at J, with 9 bases between. The CDR3 is 13 residues long.

In its sample, this clonotype was seen many times. The chain links TRBV12-3 or TRBV12-4 to TRBJ1-3, with unresolved D. V was trimmed by 3 bases and J by 0 bases, leaving 6 bases between them. CDR3 length equals 14 residues. In DNA, the CDR3 is TGTGCCAGCAGTTTGCAGAGCTCTGGAAACACCATATATTTT. Its translation: CASSLQSSGNTIYF.

V is TRBV6-1 and J is TRBJ1-1, with D unresolved. Trimming took 1 base from V and 6 from J, leaving 9 bases between them. This CDR3 has 13 amino acids. Germline loops: CDR1 MNHNS, CDR2 SASEGT. The CDR3 region has the DNA TGTGCCAGCAGTGAAGGGGCGAGACCTGAAGCTTTCTTT. Encoded protein: CASSEGARPEAFF.

This clonotype was counted ten times or more. The J gene is TRBJ2-5, the V gene TRBV5-4; D remains ambiguous. Germline CDR1 SGHNT, CDR2 YYREEE (reference sequence). Trimming pared 0 bases from V and 2 bases from J, leaving 11 bases between. The CDR3 totals 15 residues. CDR3: CASSLEWHQQETQYF. The CDR3 region has the DNA TGTGCCAGCAGCTTGGAATGGCACCAACAAGAGACCCAGTACTTC.

The rearrangement links TRBV28 to TRBJ2-4; possible D gene TRBD2, 7 bases. The CDR3 has 14 residues. The V and J ends lost 5 bases and 5 bases respectively, with 13 bases between them. Germline V gives CDR1 MDHEN, CDR2 SYDVKM. CDR3: CASSQPGGQNIQYF. The CDR3 region has the DNA TGTGCCAGCAGTCAGCCGGGGGGCCAAAACATTCAGTACTTC.

There are many counts of this clonotype. The V call is TRBV20-1, the J call TRBJ2-2; a weak D match, TRBD2 (7 bases). Germline V gene data show CDR1 as DFQATT and CDR2 as SNEGSKA (reference sequence). The germline V and J ends were trimmed by 5 bases and 7 bases, with 17 bases remaining between them. The CDR3 sequence is 14 residues long. The CDR3 DNA reads TGCAGTGCTGGGGGGGCGGGGGTTATCGGGGAGCTGTTTTTT. This codes for CSAGGAGVIGELFF.

This rearrangement joins TRBV6-5 to TRBJ2-5, with 7 bases matching TRBD1. The CDR3 is 16 amino acids. Germline V gene sequence: CDR1 MNHEY, CDR2 SVGAGI. V lost 2 bases, J lost 1 base, and 7 bases stayed unmatched. This CDR3 reads CASSYAIRTGQETQYF. Here the CDR3 DNA reads TGTGCCAGCAGTTACGCCATTCGGACAGGCCAAGAGACCCAGTACTTC.

V gene TRBV11-2 combines with J gene TRBJ2-2, with D possibly being TRBD2 (6 bases). The V end was cut by 4 bases, the J end by 7 bases, with 22 bases between. Germline V CDR1 and CDR2: SGHAT, FQNNGV. The CDR3 is made up of 17 amino acids. The CDR3 loop is CASSSAATRGIVGELFF. The DNA for the CDR3 is TGTGCCAGCAGCTCGGCGGCGACTAGAGGGATAGTCGGGGAGCTGTTTTTT.

The rearrangement links TRBV4-2 to TRBJ2-7; 7 nucleotides line up with TRBD2. V lost 4 bases to trimming and J lost 0 bases; unmatched junction nucleotides: 9. In germline, CDR1 is LGHNA, CDR2 YNFKEQ. The CDR3 is made up of 16 amino acids. The DNA of the CDR3 is TGTGCCAGCAGCCCACGAAGCGGGACTTACTCCTACGAGCAGTACTTC. Translation: CASSPRSGTYSYEQYF.

This clonotype was seen once. At one boundary the junction diverges from the germline segment, which might be a read error. The chain is built from TRBV28 and TRBJ1-5, with 8 bases fitting TRBD1. The CDR3 loop spans 15 amino acids. Looked up from germline, CDR1 is MDHEN and CDR2 is SYDVKM. CDR3 sequence: CDSSEHGQGDQPQHF. The DNA of the CDR3 is TGTGACAGCAGTGAACACGGACAGGGAGATCAGCCCCAGCATTTT.

In this sample, this clonotype turned up many times. This chain uses TRBV12-3 or TRBV12-4 with TRBJ2-2, with D perhaps matching TRBD2 (7 bases). Trimming removed 3 bases from V and 3 bases from J, with 8 bases in between. This CDR3 is 14 amino acids long. In DNA form, the CDR3 reads TGTGCCAGCAGTTTGGGGGGGCACACCGGGGAGCTGTTTTTT. Translating gives CASSLGGHTGELFF.